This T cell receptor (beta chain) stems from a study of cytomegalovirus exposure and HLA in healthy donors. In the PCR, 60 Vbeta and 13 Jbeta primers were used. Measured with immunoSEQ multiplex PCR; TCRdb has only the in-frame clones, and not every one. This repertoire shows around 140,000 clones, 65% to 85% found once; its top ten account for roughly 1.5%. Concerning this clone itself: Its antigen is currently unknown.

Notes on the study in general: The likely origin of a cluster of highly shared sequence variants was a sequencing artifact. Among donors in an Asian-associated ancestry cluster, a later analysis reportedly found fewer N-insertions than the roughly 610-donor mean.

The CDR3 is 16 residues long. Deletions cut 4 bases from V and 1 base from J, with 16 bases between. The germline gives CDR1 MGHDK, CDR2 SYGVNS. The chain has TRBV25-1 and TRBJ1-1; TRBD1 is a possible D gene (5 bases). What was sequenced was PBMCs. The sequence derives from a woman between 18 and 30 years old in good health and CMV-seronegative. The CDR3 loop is CASSGPLGEANTEAFF. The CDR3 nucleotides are TGTGCCAGCAGTGGTCCGCTGGGGGAGGCGAACACTGAAGCTTTCTTT.